A selection of T cell receptor beta chains follows, all from one sample in a study of control samples from healthy donors and cancer patients. Some clones are missing from TCRdb's copy, which holds only in-frame ones; the method was immunoSEQ multiplex PCR. The repertoire holds over 100,000 clones, with roughly 90% as singletons. Sequencing input: blood. The receptors originated from a middle-aged man in good health. The CDR3 runs from the conserved cysteine through the conserved F or W.

j_call,v_call,cdr3_aa
TRBJ2-7,TRBV6-5,CASSIWDGLEQYF
TRBJ1-4,TRBV5-6,CASSLGQPNEKLFF
TRBJ1-2,TRBV6-2/TRBV6-3,CASSSGLYGYTF
TRBJ2-3,TRBV14,CASGLLATDTQYF
TRBJ1-5,TRBV4-1,CASSQDSEQPQHF
TRBJ1-6,TRBV15,CATSRALGTGGSPLHF
TRBJ2-7,TRBV28,CASSPTPRVRSPYEQYF
TRBJ2-5,TRBV18,CASSPRAGDQETQYF
TRBJ1-1,TRBV29-1,CSAGPGLSISEAFF
TRBJ1-1,TRBV3-1/TRBV3-2,CASSQGPGHMNTEAFF
TRBJ2-1,TRBV18,CASSPDREQFF
TRBJ1-5,TRBV28,CASSLRVGGLYQPQHF
TRBJ2-4,TRBV27,CASSLGGWGREGIQYF
TRBJ1-1,TRBV30,CAWGETGMNTEAFF
TRBJ1-2,TRBV6-5,CASSLQQGANGYTF
TRBJ1-6,TRBV2,CASSDERTNSPLHF
TRBJ1-2,TRBV7-3,CASSPGTGAYGYTF
TRBJ1-2,TRBV10-3,CAISTDQGNYGYTF
TRBJ1-4,TRBV7-9,CASSLGDRGVTNEKLFF
TRBJ1-2,TRBV12-5,CASGTGQGIYGYTF
TRBJ2-3,TRBV11-2,CASSLGQRTDTQYF
TRBJ2-7,TRBV7-9,CASSSRTGVAYEQYF
TRBJ1-4,TRBV5-1,CASSSGPEGHEKLFF
TRBJ2-7,TRBV11-1,CASSTPGQGTYEQYF
TRBJ2-7,TRBV7-2,CASSYLGRYEQYF
TRBJ2-1,TRBV6-1,CASSDWGQGRWQFF
TRBJ1-5,TRBV30,CAWSDLTENQPQHF
TRBJ2-5,TRBV9,CASSRGAEQETQYF
TRBJ2-7,TRBV2,CASSEYGQRGYEQYF
TRBJ2-3,TRBV7-9,CASSYSGDADTQYF
TRBJ2-6,TRBV9,CASSVGAGFRSGANVLTF
TRBJ1-1,TRBV5-1,CASSRDRGGTEAFF
TRBJ1-1,TRBV6-6,CASSPTGGRGNTEAFF
TRBJ1-1,TRBV25-1,CASATATNTEAFF
TRBJ2-7,TRBV28,CASSFRGGRSEQYF
TRBJ1-6,TRBV2,CASSRTRSSYNSPLHF
TRBJ1-5,TRBV28,CASSSRAPQHF
TRBJ1-2,TRBV9,CASSVGEGNYGYTF
TRBJ2-7,TRBV28,CASSLVPPQYEQYF
TRBJ1-5,TRBV30,CAWNGGIGQPQHF
TRBJ2-5,TRBV6-7,CASSYTRDSGETQYF
TRBJ2-7,TRBV18,CASSPGTGTGEQYF
TRBJ2-7,TRBV4-2,CASSQGETYEQYF
TRBJ1-2,TRBV28,CASSLEQVLNYGYTF
TRBJ2-1,TRBV24-1,CATSDRLAGGESSYNEQFF
TRBJ2-3,TRBV7-3,CASSSSGPSTDTQYF
TRBJ1-6,TRBV28,CASSRQGWDSPLHF
TRBJ1-5,TRBV18,CASSPAGNQPQHF
TRBJ2-2,TRBV2,CASSENSGYTGELFF
TRBJ1-2,TRBV28,CASSFGSEDAYGYTF
TRBJ2-1,TRBV7-9,CASSARGITYNEQFF
TRBJ2-3,TRBV28,CASSLPQGTSTDTQYF
TRBJ1-2,TRBV4-1,CASSQVQGANYGYTF
TRBJ2-5,TRBV5-1,CASSRTSGGETQYF
TRBJ1-3,TRBV19,CASSISDTGNTIYF